The clone carrying this T cell receptor beta chain was picked up many times. Its target is unknown. This record belongs to a study of blood T cells in healthy people across ages. Study observations and caveats: Relative to aged donors, long-lived donors carried more naive CD4+ cells and displayed higher diversity.

Primers used in a second PCR of about 6 to 11 cycles were a sample-barcoded 5' primer and a J-beta primer mix. Tagging of each cDNA molecule was performed by a template-switch adaptor with 12 random nucleotides. TCRdb reprocessed the 5' RACE reads with MiXCR, giving one entry per CDR3 protein. The data hold 1,800,000 or so distinct CDR3 sequences, with roughly two fifths observed a single time. They isolated at least 7 million PBMCs from each sample. There are 16 residues in the CDR3. The germline CDR1 and CDR2 sequences are ENHRY and SYGVKD. V shed 4 bases, J shed 4 bases, and the junction held 11 bases outside the gene matches.

The receptor comes from a human donor in good health. The chain has TRBV10-3 and TRBJ2-7; TRBD1 matches at 9 bases. Material: blood. The CDR3 region is CAISGGVTGGSYEQYF. The CDR3 region has the DNA TGTGCCATCAGTGGAGGGGTGACAGGGGGAAGTTACGAGCAGTACTTC.